This T cell receptor beta chain appears in the sequencing data of a study of cytomegalovirus exposure and HLA in healthy donors. Study information: Tens of millions of unique TCR sequences came from HLA-typed donors in an early release. The Caucasian-associated ancestry cluster contained approximately 81% of the roughly 400 genotyped donors. Findings and caveats of the study: An apparent linkage of common viral pathogens to several of the most significant clusters emerged in a later analysis.

PCR amplification relied on 60 Vbeta primers (plus 13 Jbeta primers). Only in-frame clones appear in the TCRdb table, and some are missing; sequencing was by immunoSEQ multiplex PCR. The table has some 190,000 clones, more than 85% seen once; the top ten hold roughly 1.9%. As concerns this clone: What it recognizes is unknown.

V gave up 0 bases and J gave up 2 bases; unmatched junction bases: 7. This CDR3 has 18 residues. The germline CDR1 and CDR2 sequences are SEHNR and FQNEAQ (reference sequence). Donors were nominally healthy when sampled, though unrecorded immune exposures were likely. The clonotype was recovered from a woman aged 18 to 35 in good health and CMV-seronegative. The sequencing input was PBMCs. The rearrangement uses TRBV7-9 and TRBJ2-7; the match to TRBD2 covers 13 bases. The CDR3 coding sequence is TGTGCCAGCAGCTTAGCGGAGACTAGCGGGAGGCAAACCTACGAGCAGTACTTC. It specifies CASSLAETSGRQTYEQYF.